This paragraph reports one TCR beta chain. Assay: immunoSEQ multiplex PCR; the TCRdb copy retains only in-frame clones and omits some. The data show about 140,000 clones, less than 95% seen once. The data derive from a study of T cell responses to AZD1222 COVID-19 vaccine. Sample: peripheral blood, taken on day 0 of AZD1222 vaccination. This sequence originates from an adult in good health.

CDR3 in DNA: TGTGCCAGCAGAGACTACGGAAGGGCTGGAAACACCATATATTTT. This codes for CASRDYGRAGNTIYF. The chain has TRBV25-1 and TRBJ1-3; D is unclear. CDR3 size: 15 residues. V was shortened by 6 bases and J by 2 bases, with 14 bases between the two germline ends. The germline V gene has CDR1 MGHDK and CDR2 SYGVNS.